These T cell receptor beta chains were read from a single sample in a study of blood T cell repertoires in COVID-19. TCRdb's table, derived via immunoSEQ multiplex PCR, lists solely in-frame clones and lacks some. There are approximately 210,000 clones in the sample; roughly 90% occur only once, and 2.2% lies in the top ten. Material for sequencing was peripheral blood. The receptors were sampled from a man aged 25-40 years who had recovered from COVID-19. CDR3s include the opening cysteine and the closing phenylalanine or tryptophan. D genes are given only for firm matches. Clone sizes are given selectively: once, few, many, or a class where the clone is expanded.

.,TRBD1,TRBV3-1/TRBV3-2,TRBJ2-7,CASSQYRGAYEQYF,TGTGCCAGCAGCCAATACAGGGGGGCCTACGAGCAGTACTTC
once,TRBD1,TRBV6-6,TRBJ1-5,CASSPDRGLSGPQHF,TGTGCCAGCAGTCCGGACAGGGGGTTATCGGGGCCCCAGCATTTT
.,.,TRBV3-1/TRBV3-2,TRBJ1-1,CASSQVRDTEAFF,TGTGCCAGCAGCCAGGTACGGGACACTGAAGCTTTCTTT
few,.,TRBV9,TRBJ2-1,CASSVGRDNEQFF,TGTGCCAGCAGCGTGGGTCGGGACAATGAGCAGTTCTTC
.,TRBD1,TRBV18,TRBJ1-5,CASSPQTTGGNQPQHF,TGTGCCAGCTCACCCCAGACGACAGGGGGCAATCAGCCCCAGCATTTT
few,.,TRBV3-1/TRBV3-2,TRBJ1-6,CASSQEGPGVPLHF,TGTGCCAGCAGCCAAGAAGGGCCGGGAGTCCCCCTCCACTTT
.,.,TRBV19,TRBJ2-2,CATRRSDRDTGELFF,TGTGCCACAAGAAGGAGCGATCGGGACACCGGGGAGCTGTTTTTT
.,.,TRBV6-6,TRBJ2-5,CASGYLRDFQETQYF,TGTGCCAGCGGGTATCTCCGGGACTTTCAAGAGACCCAGTACTTC
.,.,TRBV10-3,TRBJ1-2,CAISTSRLQLGYGYTF,TGTGCCATCAGCACAAGCCGACTTCAACTTGGGTATGGCTACACCTTC
.,.,TRBV18,TRBJ2-1,CATVMGGPLGNEQFF,TGTGCCACCGTCATGGGGGGACCACTTGGGAATGAGCAGTTCTTC
.,TRBD2,TRBV5-4,TRBJ2-2,CASSLEYWGAGGTGELFF,TGTGCCAGCAGCCTCGAGTACTGGGGAGCGGGAGGCACCGGGGAGCTGTTTTTT
.,.,TRBV6-1,TRBJ2-1,CASSEAPRSGAFF,TGTGCCAGCAGTGAAGCGCCGAGAAGCGGTGCGTTCTTC
.,.,TRBV6-1,TRBJ1-3,CASSEARVVAGAGNTIYF,TGTGCCAGCAGTGAAGCGCGGGTGGTAGCGGGGGCCGGAAACACCATATATTTT
.,TRBD1,TRBV6-2/TRBV6-3,TRBJ1-6,CASSLDLTGGFSYNSPLHF,TGTGCCAGCAGTCTCGATTTGACAGGGGGCTTCTCTTATAATTCACCCCTCCACTTT
.,TRBD2,TRBV27,TRBJ2-1,CASSYQRDYNEQFF,TGTGCCAGCAGTTACCAGCGGGACTACAATGAGCAGTTCTTC
.,.,TRBV4-1,TRBJ1-4,CASSQAHSEKLFF,TGCGCCAGCAGCCAAGCCCACAGCGAAAAACTGTTTTTT
many,TRBD1,TRBV29-1,TRBJ2-7,CSVADRGFSYEQYF,TGCAGCGTGGCGGACAGGGGATTCTCCTACGAGCAGTACTTC
.,.,TRBV4-2,TRBJ1-1,CASSQPQMNTEAFF,TGTGCCAGCAGCCAGCCACAGATGAACACTGAAGCTTTCTTT
.,.,TRBV10-3,TRBJ1-5,CAITAGPRWLDQPQHF,TGTGCCATCACCGCTGGGCCCCGGTGGTTGGATCAGCCCCAGCATTTT
.,TRBD1,TRBV7-9,TRBJ1-3,CASSAQPQGAGFGRNTIYF,TGTGCCAGCAGCGCACAACCTCAGGGGGCTGGATTTGGTAGAAACACCATATATTTT
.,.,TRBV5-4,TRBJ1-4,CASSDRPATNEKLFF,TGTGCCAGCAGCGACAGGCCGGCAACTAATGAAAAACTGTTTTTT
.,.,TRBV5-8,TRBJ1-2,CASSLDLRGNYGYTF,TGTGCCAGCAGCTTGGATTTACGGGGTAACTATGGCTACACCTTC
.,TRBD2,TRBV24-1,TRBJ2-3,CATSDFKASGLTDTQYF,TGTGCCACCAGTGATTTTAAGGCTAGCGGCCTCACAGATACGCAGTATTTT
.,.,TRBV21-1,TRBJ2-3,CASSPALPGQVTDTQYF,TGTGCCAGCAGCCCAGCCCTCCCGGGACAGGTCACAGATACGCAGTATTTT
.,.,TRBV6-2/TRBV6-3,TRBJ2-4,CASSYLNTAKNIQYF,TGTGCCAGCAGTTATCTTAACACAGCCAAAAACATTCAGTACTTC
once,TRBD1,TRBV7-9,TRBJ2-2,CASSSRTGDVAGELFF,TGTGCCAGCAGCTCTCGGACAGGGGATGTTGCCGGGGAGCTGTTTTTT
.,.,TRBV6-5,TRBJ1-6,CASSSQNSPLHF,TGTGCCAGCAGTTCTCAGAATTCACCCCTCCACTTT
.,.,TRBV30,TRBJ1-2,CAWSVPGRNYGYTF,TGTGCCTGGAGCGTGCCCGGTAGAAACTATGGCTACACCTTC
.,.,TRBV7-9,TRBJ2-7,CASSRPSGSYEQYF,TGTGCCAGCAGCCGTCCTTCGGGGTCCTACGAGCAGTACTTC
few,.,TRBV29-1,TRBJ2-2,CSASSGELFF,TGCAGCGCCTCTTCCGGGGAGCTGTTTTTT
.,.,TRBV30,TRBJ1-4,CAWGPAGANEKLFF,TGTGCCTGGGGGCCGGCAGGGGCGAATGAAAAACTGTTTTTT
.,.,TRBV24-1,TRBJ1-1,CATSEPAGDEAFF,TGTGCCACCAGTGAACCTGCAGGGGATGAAGCTTTCTTT
.,.,TRBV27,TRBJ1-5,CASSYGGLSNQPQHF,TGTGCCAGCAGTTACGGGGGGCTAAGCAATCAGCCCCAGCATTTT
.,TRBD1,TRBV11-2,TRBJ1-4,CASSLPRGQGSNEKLFF,TGTGCCAGCAGCTTACCGAGGGGGCAGGGGTCTAATGAAAAACTGTTTTTT
.,.,TRBV6-5,TRBJ1-2,CASRPGGGANYGYTF,TGTGCCAGCAGACCTGGAGGGGGGGCTAACTATGGCTACACCTTC
.,TRBD1,TRBV3-1/TRBV3-2,TRBJ1-1,CASSVGTGATEAFF,TGTGCCAGCAGCGTAGGGACAGGGGCAACTGAAGCTTTCTTT
.,.,TRBV11-3,TRBJ2-3,CASSPVGQGGDTQYF,TGTGCCAGCAGCCCCGTGGGGCAGGGTGGAGATACGCAGTATTTT
.,.,TRBV30,TRBJ1-4,CAWDGEKLFF,TGTGCCTGGGATGGCGAAAAACTGTTTTTT
.,TRBD2,TRBV30,TRBJ2-7,CAWRGAGDSYEQYF,TGTGCCTGGAGGGGAGCGGGGGATTCCTACGAGCAGTACTTC
once,.,TRBV23-1,TRBJ1-4,CASSQFQGTAMDEKLFF,TGCGCCAGCAGTCAATTTCAGGGGACGGCTATGGATGAAAAACTGTTTTTT
.,TRBD1,TRBV7-9,TRBJ2-7,CASSKVGTGAYEQYF,TGTGCCAGCAGCAAAGTGGGGACAGGGGCCTACGAGCAGTACTTC
.,TRBD1,TRBV19,TRBJ2-7,CASSIGTGGYEQYF,TGTGCCAGTAGTATCGGGACAGGGGGCTACGAGCAGTACTTC
once,TRBD1,TRBV6-5,TRBJ1-3,CASALRGQGNTIYF,TGTGCCAGCGCCCTCAGGGGGCAAGGAAACACCATATATTTT
medium-sized,TRBD1,TRBV10-3,TRBJ2-7,CANANLDRVDEQYF,TGTGCCAATGCCAATCTGGACAGGGTCGACGAGCAGTACTTC
.,.,TRBV7-2,TRBJ1-1,CASSKWAPKDTEAFF,TGTGCCAGCAGCAAATGGGCCCCGAAGGACACTGAAGCTTTCTTT
.,TRBD2,TRBV7-9,TRBJ2-1,CASSPQRAGGRNEQFF,TGTGCCAGCAGCCCCCAACGAGCGGGGGGGCGCAATGAGCAGTTCTTC
once,.,TRBV18,TRBJ2-7,CASSLSRGIYEQYF,TGTGCCAGCTCACTATCCCGAGGAATCTACGAGCAGTACTTC
.,.,TRBV20-1,TRBJ2-5,CSAALQETQYF,TGCAGTGCAGCATTGCAAGAGACCCAGTACTTC
.,TRBD1,TRBV12-3/TRBV12-4,TRBJ1-2,CASRLRGPGYTF,TGTGCCAGCAGGTTAAGGGGGCCTGGCTACACCTTC
.,.,TRBV4-2,TRBJ1-1,CASSQERGTSAFF,TGTGCCAGCAGCCAAGAAAGGGGGACGTCGGCTTTCTTT
.,.,TRBV9,TRBJ2-7,CASSVGLISYEQYF,TGTGCCAGCAGCGTAGGACTAATCAGCTACGAGCAGTACTTC
.,TRBD2,TRBV24-1,TRBJ2-5,CATSDSPGAGGLTETQYF,TGTGCCACCAGTGATTCCCCAGGAGCGGGGGGCCTTACAGAGACCCAGTACTTC
.,.,TRBV4-3,TRBJ2-5,CASSQGTGVQETQYF,TGCGCCAGCAGCCAAGGTACCGGGGTCCAAGAGACCCAGTACTTC
.,TRBD2,TRBV24-1,TRBJ2-1,CATSDRDGTSGGALDEQFF,TGTGCCACCAGTGACCGAGATGGGACTAGCGGGGGGGCTTTAGATGAGCAGTTCTTC
.,.,TRBV4-3,TRBJ1-3,CASSQEGRWNTIYF,TGCGCCAGCAGCCAAGAGGGCCGGTGGAACACCATATATTTT
.,TRBD1,TRBV10-2,TRBJ1-5,CASSRTGRLAGDQPQHF,TGCGCCAGCTCCCGGACAGGGAGGCTTGCGGGAGATCAGCCCCAGCATTTT
few,.,TRBV6-1,TRBJ1-1,CASSEPGVNTEAFF,TGTGCCAGCAGTGAACCCGGGGTTAACACTGAAGCTTTCTTT
.,.,TRBV5-4,TRBJ2-2,CASSSRVTANTGELFF,TGTGCCAGCAGCTCCCGTGTGACAGCGAACACCGGGGAGCTGTTTTTT
.,.,TRBV18,TRBJ1-1,CASSGNSAGDNTEAFF,TGTGCCAGCTCGGGGAACTCTGCAGGGGATAACACTGAAGCTTTCTTT
once,.,TRBV6-5,TRBJ2-3,CASSYSPGADTQYF,TGTGCCAGCAGTTACTCCCCCGGGGCAGATACGCAGTATTTT